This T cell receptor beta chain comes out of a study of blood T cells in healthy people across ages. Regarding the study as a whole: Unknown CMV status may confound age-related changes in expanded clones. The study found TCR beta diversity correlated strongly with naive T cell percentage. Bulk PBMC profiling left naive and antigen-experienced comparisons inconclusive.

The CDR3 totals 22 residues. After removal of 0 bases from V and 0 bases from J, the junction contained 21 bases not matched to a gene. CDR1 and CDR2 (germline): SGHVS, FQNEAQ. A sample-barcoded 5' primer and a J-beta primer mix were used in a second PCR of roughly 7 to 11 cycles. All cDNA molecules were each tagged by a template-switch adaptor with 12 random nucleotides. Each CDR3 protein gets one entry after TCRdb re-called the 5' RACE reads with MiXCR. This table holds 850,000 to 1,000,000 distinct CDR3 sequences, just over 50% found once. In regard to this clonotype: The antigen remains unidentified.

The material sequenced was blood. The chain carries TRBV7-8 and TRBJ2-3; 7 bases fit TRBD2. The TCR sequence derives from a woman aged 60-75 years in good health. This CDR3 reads CASSLARFPKAGWGVSTDTQYF. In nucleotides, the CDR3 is TGTGCCAGCAGCTTAGCGCGGTTCCCCAAAGCGGGATGGGGAGTAAGCACAGATACGCAGTATTTT.